The next 30 T cell receptor beta chains were all read from a single sample in a study of CD8 T cells in Susac syndrome. The RNA, about 0.5 to 1 ug, was put through reverse transcription using random hexamers. In TCRdb, the immunoSEQ multiplex PCR reads were re-called with MiXCR into one record per CDR3 protein. Of approximately 110,000 distinct CDR3 sequences listed, just under 95% are singletons. Sequences were obtained from CD4+ T cells from PBMCs. The receptors were sampled from a human donor in good health.

V gene TRBV30 combines with J gene TRBJ2-7; 8 bases agree with TRBD1. The germline V gene has CDR1 GTSNPN and CDR2 SVGIG (reference sequence). The junction had 7 bases not matched to a gene; V was cut back by 4 bases and J by 2 bases. This CDR3 contains 14 residues. CDR3 region: CAWNRDRSTYEQYF. The CDR3 nucleotides read TGTGCCTGGAATAGGGACAGGAGTACCTACGAGCAGTACTTC.

The chain carries TRBV20-1 and TRBJ2-3; 8 bases are a match to TRBD2. The V gene end was trimmed by 1 base and the J gene end by 3 bases; junction bases not matched to a gene: 3. Germline loops: CDR1 DFQATT, CDR2 SNEGSKA (reference sequence). This CDR3 has 14 amino acids. In DNA form, the CDR3 reads TGCAGTGCTAGAGTGGGCGGGAGGACAGATACGCAGTATTTT. Translation: CSARVGGRTDTQYF.

The chain is built from TRBV7-9 and TRBJ1-5; D is perhaps TRBD1 (5 bases). V was clipped by 2 bases and J by 5 bases, with 7 bases between them. This CDR3 contains 13 residues. Germline loops: CDR1 SEHNR, CDR2 FQNEAQ (reference sequence). CDR3 sequence: CASSLQGDQPQHF. The DNA of the CDR3 is TGTGCCAGCAGCTTACAGGGCGATCAGCCCCAGCATTTT.

The V call is TRBV25-1, the J call TRBJ1-1; D may be TRBD1 (6 bases). The CDR3 is made up of 15 amino acids. Trimming pared 4 bases from V and 0 bases from J, leaving 12 bases between. Germline assignment: CDR1 MGHDK and CDR2 SYGVNS. The CDR3 DNA reads as TGTGCCAGCAGTGCCAGGGGAAGGGTGAACACTGAAGCTTTCTTT. It translates to CASSARGRVNTEAFF.

This chain uses TRBV11-2 with TRBJ2-7, with D perhaps matching TRBD2 (5 bases). V was cut by 5 bases and J by 2 bases, with 10 bases left in between. The CDR3 consists of 13 residues. Germline V CDR1 and CDR2: SGHAT, FQNNGV. The CDR3 here is CASSLGITYEQYF. Written as DNA, the CDR3 is TGTGCCAGCAGCCTCGGGATCACCTACGAGCAGTACTTC.

The chain has TRBV12-3 or TRBV12-4 and TRBJ2-3, with 9 nucleotides matching TRBD2. The V and J ends lost 5 bases and 4 bases, in that order; junction bases with no gene match: 7. This CDR3 is 15 amino acids long. DNA for the CDR3: TGTGCCAGCAGTCTCAGCTCTAGCGGGGCAGATACGCAGTATTTT. This translates into CASSLSSSGADTQYF.

Comments on this clonotype: Relative to the germline gene, one junction end is altered; a read error may explain this. The rearrangement joins TRBV20-1 to TRBJ1-2; maybe TRBD1 (6 bases). This CDR3 is 13 amino acids long. Per germline, CDR1 DFQATT and CDR2 SNEGSKA (reference sequence). The CDR3 DNA sequence: TGCAGTACTAGCGTCCAGGGGACGGGAGGCTACACCTTC. It yields the protein CSTSVQGTGGYTF.

The rearrangement uses TRBV29-1 and TRBJ2-5, with no clear D. This CDR3 comprises 12 residues. Germline lookup yields CDR1 SQVTM and CDR2 ANQGSEA. Trimming shortened V by 1 base and J by 1 base, and 4 bases separated the two germline ends. The CDR3 DNA sequence: TGCAGCGTTGAAGGGATCCAAGAGACCCAGTACTTC. Protein sequence: CSVEGIQETQYF.

The CDR3 is CASSYRVLYEQYF. In DNA, the CDR3 is TGTGCCAGCAGCTACAGGGTCTTATACGAGCAGTACTTC. The chain links TRBV12-3 or TRBV12-4 to TRBJ2-7; TRBD1 is a possible D gene (6 bases). CDR3 length equals 13 residues. Trimming took off 6 bases at V and 4 bases at J, with 13 bases between the two ends.

The chain links TRBV20-1 to TRBJ1-2, with D unresolved. With 1 base removed from V and 3 bases from J, the gap between germline ends came to 15 bases. There are 15 residues in the CDR3. Germline V gene data show CDR1 as DFQATT and CDR2 as SNEGSKA (reference sequence). The DNA of the CDR3 is TGCAGTGCTAGAGGTACCGTACCGCTTCACTATGGCTACACCTTC. It yields the protein CSARGTVPLHYGYTF.

This chain links TRBV20-1 with TRBJ1-5, with D tentatively TRBD1 (5 bases). The CDR3 consists of 14 residues. Trimming cost V 5 bases and J 6 bases, with 17 bases left between them. Per the germline V gene, CDR1 is DFQATT and CDR2 is SNEGSKA (reference sequence). The CDR3 DNA sequence: TGCAGTGCTCCCCCGGCAGGGTATAGTCAGCCCCAGCATTTT. This gives the protein CSAPPAGYSQPQHF.

This clonotype was seen a single time. The V call is TRBV29-1, the J call TRBJ2-5; TRBD2 aligns across 11 bases. The CDR3 loop spans 17 amino acids. CDR1 is SQVTM and CDR2 is ANQGSEA in the germline V gene. The V segment lost 7 bases and the J segment 2 bases; nucleotides outside the gene matches: 15. This chain's CDR3 is CSAMTSGTRRGQETQYF. The CDR3 coding sequence is TGCAGCGCAATGACTAGCGGGACAAGAAGAGGACAAGAGACCCAGTACTTC.

The gene calls are TRBV19 and TRBJ1-2; a weak D match, TRBD1 (6 bases). This CDR3 is 14 amino acids long. V dropped 7 bases and J dropped 8 bases, with 20 bases sitting between them. The germline gives CDR1 LNHDA, CDR2 SQIVND (reference sequence). DNA for the CDR3: TGTGCCAGTACCATTGACCGGGACACCGCGGGCTACACCTTC. It yields the protein CASTIDRDTAGYTF.

In DNA form, the CDR3 reads TGTGCCAGCATGTGGTCTAGAAATGAGCAGTTCTTC. Its translation: CASMWSRNEQFF. The chain uses TRBV2 and TRBJ2-1; D call uncertain. The CDR3 covers 12 residues. Trimming stripped 7 bases from V and 7 bases from J, with 11 bases between. Germline V gene lookup returns CDR1 SNHLY and CDR2 FYNNEI.

The CDR3 DNA reads TGTGCCAGCAGCCAAGAAGGGGGAGGGGTCTCATATGAGCAGTTCTTC. Amino acids: CASSQEGGGVSYEQFF. The chain joins TRBV3-1 to TRBJ2-1, with TRBD2 as a possible D gene (7 bases). CDR3 length: 16 amino acids. Germline-derived CDR1 and CDR2 are LGHDT and YNNKEL (reference sequence). Trimming pared 0 bases from V and 8 bases from J, leaving 17 bases between.

The chain recombines TRBV20-1 with TRBJ2-1; D unresolved. CDR1 is DFQATT and CDR2 is SNEGSKA in the germline V gene (reference sequence). The V end was cut by 1 base, the J end by 7 bases, with 2 bases between. This CDR3 has 10 amino acids. CDR3 region: CSARVNEQFF. Here the CDR3 DNA reads TGCAGTGCTAGAGTAAATGAGCAGTTCTTC.

V usage is TRBV4-1 and J usage is TRBJ2-3; 7 bases fit TRBD2. Trimming removed 4 bases from V and 5 bases from J; junction bases left unmatched: 6. Germline values: CDR1 MGHRA, CDR2 YSYEKL. The CDR3 is made up of 14 amino acids. The CDR3: CASSRRGEEDTQYF. CDR3 bases: TGCGCCAGCAGCCGTCGGGGGGAAGAAGATACGCAGTATTTT.

The rearrangement joins TRBV6-5 to TRBJ2-5; the D gene is possibly TRBD2 (6 bases). Germline-derived CDR1 and CDR2 are MNHEY and SVGAGI. The CDR3 has 18 residues. Trimming removed 0 bases at V and 2 bases at J, with 19 bases between. Here the CDR3 DNA reads TGTGCCAGCAGTTACTCGTTGGCCGCCGGGGGAAAACAAGAGACCCAGTACTTC. Translation gives CASSYSLAAGGKQETQYF.

J is TRBJ2-1 and V is TRBV6-5; D gene unclear. Germline V gives CDR1 MNHEY, CDR2 SVGAGI. Trimming left V 4 bases short and J 7 bases short, with 11 bases between. The CDR3 has 13 amino acids. DNA for the CDR3: TGTGCCAGCAGTTGGCGTCTGTCAAATGAGCAGTTCTTC. As protein: CASSWRLSNEQFF.

This clonotype was recorded a few times. This chain uses TRBV7-9 with TRBJ1-1; no reliable D call. The CDR3 loop spans 13 amino acids. V lost 3 bases, J lost 4 bases, and 9 bases lay in between. Germline CDR1 reads SEHNR; CDR2 reads FQNEAQ (reference sequence). This CDR3 is CASSFRVGTEAFF. The CDR3 DNA reads TGTGCCAGCAGCTTCCGAGTGGGCACTGAAGCTTTCTTT.

This clonotype was recorded only once. The genes are TRBV6-1 and TRBJ2-4; no reliable D call. Germline V CDR1 and CDR2: MNHNS, SASEGT. Trimming shortened V by 3 bases and J by 0 bases, and 6 bases separated the two germline ends. The length of the CDR3 is 14 residues. CDR3 sequence: CASSDLGAKNIQYF. CDR3 nucleotide sequence: TGTGCCAGCAGTGACCTGGGAGCCAAAAACATTCAGTACTTC.

This clonotype has a single count. V gene TRBV9 combines with J gene TRBJ2-6; D unresolved. Trimming shortened V by 4 bases and J by 0 bases, and 5 bases separated the two germline ends. CDR1 and CDR2 (germline): SGDLS, YYNGEE. The CDR3 consists of 14 residues. CDR3 DNA sequence: TGTGCCAGCAGCCCCCTCTCTGGGGCCAACGTCCTGACTTTC. It is translated as CASSPLSGANVLTF.

The chain uses TRBV30 and TRBJ1-1; D call uncertain. V was cut by 1 base and J by 0 bases, with 9 bases left in between. Looked up from germline, CDR1 is GTSNPN and CDR2 is SVGIG (reference sequence). This CDR3 spans 14 amino acids. CDR3 DNA sequence: TGTGCCTGGAGTGCTAGGCGCATGAACACTGAAGCTTTCTTT. Translation: CAWSARRMNTEAFF.

The chain has TRBV25-1 and TRBJ2-3; a weak D match, TRBD1 (6 bases). Trimming left V 6 bases short and J 5 bases short, with 9 bases between. CDR1 is MGHDK, CDR2 SYGVNS, per germline. There are 12 residues in the CDR3. The CDR3 nucleotides are TGTGCCAGCAGCCTAGGGGGAGATACGCAGTATTTT. It is translated as CASSLGGDTQYF.

The rearrangement joins TRBV6-5 to TRBJ1-6, with D tentatively TRBD1 (5 bases). The CDR3 covers 12 residues. Germline lookup yields CDR1 MNHEY and CDR2 SVGAGI. V lost 1 base to trimming and J lost 13 bases, with 8 bases between them. CDR3 nucleotide sequence: TGTGCCAGCAGTTACTGGGAGGGGCCCCTCCACTTT. It is translated as CASSYWEGPLHF.

The genes are TRBV12-3 or TRBV12-4 and TRBJ2-3, with TRBD2 matching 10 bases. CDR3 size: 15 residues. J was trimmed by 1 base and V by 3 bases; bases with no gene match: 1. CDR3 amino acids: CASSFGTSGTDTQYF. The DNA of the CDR3 is TGTGCCAGCAGTTTTGGGACTAGCGGCACAGATACGCAGTATTTT.

This clonotype was counted once. CDR3 DNA: TGTGCCAGCAGCTTAGCGCTGGAGATGACCGGGGAGCTGTTTTTT. The encoded protein is CASSLALEMTGELFF. The J gene is TRBJ2-2, the V gene TRBV7-2; D remains ambiguous. This CDR3 has 15 amino acids. V was trimmed by 0 bases and J by 5 bases, leaving 10 bases between them. CDR1 SGHTA and CDR2 FQGNSA come from the germline V gene.

The chain carries TRBV11-3 and TRBJ1-1, with 7 bases fitting TRBD1. Germline values: CDR1 SGHNT, CDR2 YENEEA. V trimming: 1 base; J trimming: 1 base; junction bases outside the gene matches: 3. This CDR3 has 15 residues. CDR3 DNA: TGTGCCAGCAGCTTAGGTGGGGACAGGAACACTGAAGCTTTCTTT. It encodes CASSLGGDRNTEAFF.

The V gene is TRBV12-3 or TRBV12-4, the J gene TRBJ2-5; 7 bases align to TRBD2. CDR3 size: 15 residues. V lost 5 bases to trimming and J lost 5 bases; unmatched junction nucleotides: 11. CDR3 DNA sequence: TGTGCCAGCAGTGCCGTCCCGCGGGAGACGGAGACCCAGTACTTC. Translation: CASSAVPRETETQYF.

This chain joins TRBV20-1 and TRBJ2-1, with 8 bases aligning to TRBD2. CDR1 and CDR2 (germline): DFQATT, SNEGSKA (reference sequence). V was pared by 3 bases and J by 7 bases, with 5 bases of the junction left unmatched. This CDR3 spans 13 amino acids. CDR3 amino acids: CSASGRAMNEQFF. The CDR3 bases are TGCAGTGCTAGCGGGAGGGCCATGAATGAGCAGTTCTTC.